The 5 T cell receptor beta chains given below trace back to one sample, sequenced in a study of blood T cell repertoires in COVID-19 (dated by TCRdb to 2020 to 2022). The library was prepared using the immunoSEQ multiplex PCR assay. What TCRdb holds here is the immuneACCESS table cut down to in-frame rearrangements. Part of the clones is not present; checked against another copy, under half of the missing clones reflect an unresolved V gene, and the others are unexplained. The sample table shows about 280,000 clones, and 70% to 90% are seen once. Less than 15% of the sample is taken by the ten largest. The source material was peripheral blood. These receptors came from a woman aged 70-85 years with COVID-19, enrolled during active disease.

The sample holds one count of this clone. The CDR3 DNA reads TGTGCCAGCAGTTCTCGACAGGGCCACGAGCAGTACTTC. It translates to CASSSRQGHEQYF. This sequence joins TRBV12-3 or TRBV12-4 and TRBJ2-7; 7 nucleotides match TRBD1. This CDR3 contains 13 residues. The trim removed 4 bases at V and 5 bases at J, leaving 5 bases unmatched.

This chain uses TRBV2 with TRBJ1-5; D not certain. Trimming cost V 3 bases and J 10 bases, with 13 bases left between them. CDR3 size: 13 residues. CDR1 is SNHLY, CDR2 FYNNEI, per germline. CDR3 in DNA: TGTGCCAGCAGTGAGGGCGGGTACAATCCCCAGCATTTT. Translated: CASSEGGYNPQHF.

The chain recombines TRBV19 with TRBJ1-5, with 8 bases lining up with TRBD1. The trim removed 3 bases at V and 2 bases at J, leaving 3 bases unmatched. The V gene's germline CDR1 is LNHDA and CDR2 SQIVND (reference sequence). This CDR3 spans 15 amino acids. The CDR3 DNA sequence: TGTGCCAGTAGTATCCAGACAGGGGGCAATCAGCCCCAGCATTTT. This encodes CASSIQTGGNQPQHF.

The V and J genes are TRBV10-1 and TRBJ1-6, with 8 bases identical to TRBD1. J gave up 8 bases and V 6 bases, and 3 bases lay outside the gene matches. The CDR3 has 13 amino acids. Germline V CDR1 and CDR2: WNHNN, SYGVQD (reference sequence). CDR3 loop: CASRDREDSPLHF. The CDR3 bases are TGCGCCAGCAGGGACAGGGAAGATTCACCCCTCCACTTT.

This clone appeared once. J is TRBJ2-5 and V is TRBV7-9; TRBD1 aligns across 11 bases. This CDR3 spans 14 amino acids. The trim removed 5 bases at V and 4 bases at J, leaving 3 bases unmatched. In germline, CDR1 is SEHNR, CDR2 FQNEAQ (reference sequence). CDR3 sequence: CASSLGTGGETQYF. In DNA, the CDR3 is TGTGCCAGCAGCCTAGGGACAGGGGGAGAGACCCAGTACTTC.